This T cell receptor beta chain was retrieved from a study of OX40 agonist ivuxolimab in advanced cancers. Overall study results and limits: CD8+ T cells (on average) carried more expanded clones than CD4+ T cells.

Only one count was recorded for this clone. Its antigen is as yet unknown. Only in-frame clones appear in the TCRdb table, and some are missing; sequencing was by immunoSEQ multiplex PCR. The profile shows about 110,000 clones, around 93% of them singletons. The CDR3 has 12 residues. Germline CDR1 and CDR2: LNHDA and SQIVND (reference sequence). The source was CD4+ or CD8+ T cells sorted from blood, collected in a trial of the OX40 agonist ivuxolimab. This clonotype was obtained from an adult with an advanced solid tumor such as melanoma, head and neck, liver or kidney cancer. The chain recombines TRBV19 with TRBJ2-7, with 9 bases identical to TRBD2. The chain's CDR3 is CGGGDRSYEQYF. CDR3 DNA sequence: TGTGGCGGGGGGGATAGGTCCTACGAGCAGTACTTC.